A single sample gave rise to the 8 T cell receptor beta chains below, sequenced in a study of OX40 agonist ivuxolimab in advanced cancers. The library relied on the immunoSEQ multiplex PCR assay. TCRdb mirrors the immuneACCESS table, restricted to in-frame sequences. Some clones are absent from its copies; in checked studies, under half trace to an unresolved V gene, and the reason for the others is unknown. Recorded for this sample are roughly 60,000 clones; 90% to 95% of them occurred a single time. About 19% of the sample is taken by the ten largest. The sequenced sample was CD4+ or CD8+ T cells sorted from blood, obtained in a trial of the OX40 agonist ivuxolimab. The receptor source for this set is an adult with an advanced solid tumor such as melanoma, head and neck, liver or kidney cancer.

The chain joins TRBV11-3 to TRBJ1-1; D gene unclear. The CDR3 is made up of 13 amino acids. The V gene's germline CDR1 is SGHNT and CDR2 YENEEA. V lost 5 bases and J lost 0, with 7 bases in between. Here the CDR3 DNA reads TGTGCCAGCAGCGCGACACTGAACACTGAAGCTTTCTTT. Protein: CASSATLNTEAFF.

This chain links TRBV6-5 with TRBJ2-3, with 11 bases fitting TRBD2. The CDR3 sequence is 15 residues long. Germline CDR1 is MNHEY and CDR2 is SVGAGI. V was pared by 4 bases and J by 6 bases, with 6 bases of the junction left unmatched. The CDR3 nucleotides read TGTGCCAGCAGTTCACTAGCGGGAGAGATGGATACGCAGTATTTT. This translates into CASSSLAGEMDTQYF.

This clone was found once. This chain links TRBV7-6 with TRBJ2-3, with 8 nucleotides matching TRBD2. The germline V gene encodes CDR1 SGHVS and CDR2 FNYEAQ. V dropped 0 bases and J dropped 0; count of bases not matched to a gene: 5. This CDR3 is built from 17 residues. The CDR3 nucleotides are TGTGCCAGCAGCTTAGCGCCGGGAGGGCCTAGCACAGATACGCAGTATTTT. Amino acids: CASSLAPGGPSTDTQYF.

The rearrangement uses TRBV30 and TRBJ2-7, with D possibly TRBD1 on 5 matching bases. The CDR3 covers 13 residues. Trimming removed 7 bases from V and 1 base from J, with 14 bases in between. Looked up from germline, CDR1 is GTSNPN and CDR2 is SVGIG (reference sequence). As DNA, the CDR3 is TGTGCCTTCAGGACATCTGTTTCCTACGAGCAGTACTTC. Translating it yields CAFRTSVSYEQYF.

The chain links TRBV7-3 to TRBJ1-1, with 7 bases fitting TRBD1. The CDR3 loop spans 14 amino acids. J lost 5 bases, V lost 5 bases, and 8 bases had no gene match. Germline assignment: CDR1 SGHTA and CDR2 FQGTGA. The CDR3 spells CASSLTGLGTEAFF. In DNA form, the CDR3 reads TGTGCCAGCAGCCTGACAGGGCTAGGGACTGAAGCTTTCTTT.

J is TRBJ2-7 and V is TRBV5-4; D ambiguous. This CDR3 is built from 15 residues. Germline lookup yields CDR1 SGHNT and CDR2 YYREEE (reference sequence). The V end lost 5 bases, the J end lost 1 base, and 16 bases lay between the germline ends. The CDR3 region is CASSSGPEGSYEQYF. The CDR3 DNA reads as TGTGCCAGCAGTTCCGGCCCCGAAGGTTCCTACGAGCAGTACTTC.

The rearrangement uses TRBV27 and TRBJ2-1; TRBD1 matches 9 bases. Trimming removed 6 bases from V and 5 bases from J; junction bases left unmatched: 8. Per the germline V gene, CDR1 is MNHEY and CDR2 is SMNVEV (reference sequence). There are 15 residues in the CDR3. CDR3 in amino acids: CASRQGTGLNNEQFF. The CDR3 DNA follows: TGTGCCAGCAGACAAGGGACAGGGCTAAACAATGAGCAGTTCTTC.

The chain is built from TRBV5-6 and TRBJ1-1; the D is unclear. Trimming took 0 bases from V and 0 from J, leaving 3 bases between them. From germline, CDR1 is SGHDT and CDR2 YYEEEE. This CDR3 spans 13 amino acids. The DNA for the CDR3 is TGTGCCAGCAGCTTGGGTCTGAACACTGAAGCTTTCTTT. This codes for CASSLGLNTEAFF.